Presented here are 22 T cell receptor beta chains from one specimen sequenced in a study of blood T cell repertoires in COVID-19. Method: immunoSEQ multiplex PCR; TCRdb's copy keeps in-frame clones and lacks some. The sample yields around 21,000 clones, 79% seen once. The sequencing input was peripheral blood. The receptors shown here come from an elderly man with acute or convalescent COVID-19.

This sequence joins TRBV5-1 and TRBJ2-5; 11 bases line up with TRBD2. CDR1 and CDR2 (germline): SGHRS, YFSETQ. V lost 3 bases to trimming and J lost 4 bases; unmatched junction nucleotides: 8. This CDR3 region has 16 residues. For the CDR3, the DNA is TGCGCCAGCAGCTACACTAGCGGGAGCGGGGGAGAGACCCAGTACTTC. Amino acids: CASSYTSGSGGETQYF.

This rearrangement joins TRBV3-1 (or the pseudogene TRBV3-2) to TRBJ1-2; TRBD1 might be the D (6 bases). The V and J ends lost 1 base and 8 bases respectively, with 14 bases between them. The CDR3 has 14 residues. Germline V gene lookup returns CDR1 LGHDT and CDR2 YNNKEL (reference sequence). The CDR3 loop is CASSQGTASLGYTF. CDR3 in DNA: TGTGCCAGCAGCCAAGGGACAGCTTCGTTGGGCTACACCTTC.

This clone has just one count. The CDR3 DNA sequence: TGTGCCAGCAGCAAAGTTCGGAGGGGGCTGAACACTGAAGCTTTCTTT. Protein product: CASSKVRRGLNTEAFF. This chain uses TRBV21-1 with TRBJ1-1; TRBD1 is the table's D call, not checked against the DNA. TRBV21-1 corresponds to a pseudogene. The CDR3 is 16 residues long.

CDR3 residues: CASSFPGIRGQPQHF. Here the CDR3 DNA reads TGTGCCAGCAGTTTTCCTGGGATAAGGGGGCAGCCCCAGCATTTT. The genes are TRBV28 and TRBJ1-5, with D perhaps matching TRBD1 (6 bases). The CDR3 loop spans 15 amino acids. Trimming stripped 3 bases from V and 7 bases from J, with 16 bases between. Germline V CDR1 and CDR2: MDHEN, SYDVKM.

V gene TRBV18 combines with J gene TRBJ2-7; 11 bases match TRBD1. The CDR3 covers 15 residues. Losses at the gene ends were 5 bases for V and 6 bases for J; bases not matched to a gene: 9. Germline V CDR1 and CDR2: KGHSH, LQKENI. The DNA of the CDR3 is TGTGCCAGCTCAGTCTCAACCGGGACAGGGGGCGAGCAGTACTTC. It yields the protein CASSVSTGTGGEQYF.

V and J are TRBV2 and TRBJ2-7; D may be TRBD1 (6 bases). Germline V gene sequence: CDR1 SNHLY, CDR2 FYNNEI. V lost 0 bases and J lost 7, with 16 bases in between. The CDR3 is made up of 15 amino acids. The CDR3 DNA reads TGTGCCAGCAGTGAAGCGGGACATTGGGGACGGGAGCAGTACGTC. Translating gives CASSEAGHWGREQYV.

The chain recombines TRBV5-5 with TRBJ1-1; 9 nucleotides match TRBD1. Trimming removed 4 bases from V and 3 bases from J; junction bases left unmatched: 7. The CDR3 is 15 residues long. CDR1 is SGHKS and CDR2 is YYEKEE in the germline V gene (reference sequence). DNA for the CDR3: TGTGCCAGCAGCGGGGGGACAGGGCGTTACACTGAAGCTTTCTTT. Amino acids: CASSGGTGRYTEAFF.

The chain employs TRBV6-2 or TRBV6-3 and TRBJ2-7; TRBD2 might be the D (5 bases). CDR3 length: 13 residues. With 1 base removed from V and 7 bases from J, the gap between germline ends came to 11 bases. CDR1 is MNHEY and CDR2 is SVGEGT in the germline V gene. The CDR3 spells CASSYFLTGEQYF. CDR3 nucleotides: TGTGCCAGCAGTTACTTCTTGACGGGAGAGCAGTACTTC.

The gene calls are TRBV18 and TRBJ2-5, with 16 positions matching TRBD2. From germline, CDR1 is KGHSH and CDR2 LQKENI. V lost 3 bases, J lost 3 bases, and 1 base stayed unmatched. CDR3 length equals 16 residues. The CDR3 here is CASSPGLAGGEETQYF. CDR3 bases: TGTGCCAGCTCACCGGGACTAGCGGGAGGGGAAGAGACCCAGTACTTC.

The chain uses TRBV7-6 and TRBJ2-1; 11 positions agree with TRBD2. The germline gives CDR1 SGHVS, CDR2 FNYEAQ. Trimming cost V 5 bases and J 4 bases; bases outside gene matches: 7. CDR3 length: 16 residues. DNA of the CDR3: TGTGCCAGCAGCGCAAGACTAGCGGGATTGTACAATGAGCAGTTCTTC. It is translated as CASSARLAGLYNEQFF.

This clone showed up just once. CDR3 nucleotide sequence: TGTGCCAGCAGTTTTGGGCCGGGAGGAAACACCATATATTTT. Its protein product is CASSFGPGGNTIYF. The gene calls are TRBV27 and TRBJ1-3; D ambiguous. There are 14 residues in the CDR3. CDR1 is MNHEY and CDR2 is SMNVEV in the germline V gene (reference sequence). V was cut by 3 bases and J by 4 bases, with 10 bases left in between.

This chain connects TRBV3-1 (or the pseudogene TRBV3-2) to TRBJ2-2; 9 bases map to TRBD1. The CDR3 runs to 18 residues. The V and J ends lost 4 bases and 4 bases, in that order; junction bases with no gene match: 13. Germline V gives CDR1 LGHDT, CDR2 YNNKEL (reference sequence). The CDR3 DNA sequence: TGTGCCAGCAGCCCACTAGCTGGACAGGGGTCAGGCACCGGGGAGCTGTTTTTT. Protein product: CASSPLAGQGSGTGELFF.

The chain recombines TRBV2 with TRBJ2-1, with a weak D call TRBD1 (6 bases). CDR3 size: 15 residues. Trimming removed 8 bases at V and 7 bases at J, with 21 bases between. Germline loops: CDR1 SNHLY, CDR2 FYNNEI. CDR3 in amino acids: CASLSRAGAGNEQFF. The CDR3 DNA reads TGTGCCAGCCTAAGTCGTGCAGGGGCCGGGAATGAGCAGTTCTTC.

This clone was seen a single time. This chain links TRBV7-9 with TRBJ2-1; 10 bases are shared with TRBD2. V shed 5 bases, J shed 6 bases, and the junction held 7 bases outside the gene matches. The germline gives CDR1 SEHNR, CDR2 FQNEAQ (reference sequence). This CDR3 has 15 amino acids. CDR3 nucleotides: TGTGCCAGCAGCCTCAGCGGGAGGGCCAGCAATGAGCAGTTCTTC. This encodes CASSLSGRASNEQFF. The entire variable domain, with the rest obtained from reference TRBV7-9 and TRBJ2-1, is as follows: DTGVSQNPRHKITKRGQNVTFRCDPISEHNRLYWYRQTLGQGPEFLTYFQNEAQLEKSRLLSDRFSAERPKGSFSTLEIQRTEQGDSAMYLCASSLSGRASNEQFFGPGTRLTVL.

The rearrangement joins TRBV6-2 or TRBV6-3 to TRBJ2-3; D is unresolved. Trimming left V 2 bases short and J 6 bases short, with 12 bases between. There are 14 residues in the CDR3. The germline CDR1 and CDR2 sequences are MNHEY and SVGEGT. The CDR3 bases are TGTGCCAGCAGTTACGGGCAACCCGTGGATACGCAGTATTTT. As protein: CASSYGQPVDTQYF.

The chain is built from TRBV7-9 and TRBJ2-3; TRBD1 might be the D (5 bases). CDR1 and CDR2 from the germline V gene are SEHNR and FQNEAQ (reference sequence). Trimming took off 3 bases at V and 0 bases at J, with 7 bases between the two ends. This CDR3 has 14 amino acids. CDR3 in DNA: TGTGCCAGCAGCTTTGGGGCTAGCACAGATACGCAGTATTTT. Its translation: CASSFGASTDTQYF.

This clone was counted once. This chain uses TRBV5-4 with TRBJ1-1; no clear D. Trimming removed 0 bases at V and 1 base at J, with 10 bases between. Germline V gene lookup returns CDR1 SGHNT and CDR2 YYREEE (reference sequence). The length of the CDR3 is 15 residues. The CDR3 bases are TGTGCCAGCAGCTTGGGGGTCCGCGGGAACACTGAAGCTTTCTTT. Translating gives CASSLGVRGNTEAFF.

This clone was found a few times. The chain uses TRBV14 and TRBJ2-1; 11 bases align to TRBD2. With 2 bases clipped from V and 9 bases from J, the junction kept 12 bases outside the gene matches. The CDR3 has 17 residues. In germline, CDR1 is SGHDN, CDR2 FVKESK. The CDR3 loop reads CASSQRRTSGRDSEQFF. CDR3 DNA sequence: TGTGCCAGCAGCCAAAGAAGAACTAGCGGGAGAGATAGTGAGCAGTTCTTC.

This clone showed up just once. The V and J genes are TRBV5-1 and TRBJ2-2; D is possibly TRBD2 (5 bases). Germline V gene data show CDR1 as SGHRS and CDR2 as YFSETQ. CDR3 size: 11 residues. V was pared by 7 bases and J by 6 bases, with 7 bases between. CDR3 in DNA: TGCGCCAGCGAGGAGGCCGGGGAGCTGTTTTTT. Its protein is CASEEAGELFF.

The CDR3 DNA reads as TGTGCTAGTGGCTCCGGTCAGGGGGCTACCTACAATGAGCAGTTCTTC. It codes for CASGSGQGATYNEQFF. The V gene is TRBV12-5, the J gene TRBJ2-1; 8 bases agree with TRBD1. The length of the CDR3 is 16 residues. Per germline, CDR1 LGHNT and CDR2 FRNRAP. Trimming at V came to 6 bases and at J to 2 bases, leaving 9 bases not matched to a gene.

The V and J genes are TRBV15 and TRBJ1-1; 8 bases match TRBD1. J gave up 3 bases and V 3 bases, and 3 bases lay outside the gene matches. The germline CDR1 and CDR2 sequences are LNHNV and YYDKDF (reference sequence). This CDR3 is 14 amino acids long. CDR3 sequence: CATSRLDRDTEAFF. The CDR3 nucleotides are TGTGCCACCAGCAGGCTGGACAGGGACACTGAAGCTTTCTTT.

The rearrangement links TRBV5-6 to TRBJ2-7; TRBD1 is a possible D gene (5 bases). The V end lost 0 bases, the J end lost 0 bases, and 7 bases lay between the germline ends. This CDR3 contains 14 residues. Per germline, CDR1 SGHDT and CDR2 YYEEEE. CDR3 loop: CASSLDQGSYEQYV. The CDR3 coding sequence is TGTGCCAGCAGCTTGGATCAGGGCTCCTACGAGCAGTACGTC.